Listed here is a single TCR beta chain. Its antigen remains unknown. This sample stems from a study of cytomegalovirus exposure and HLA in healthy donors. Study-wide results and limits: TCR beta V segments were, for the most part, productive about 87% or about 30% of the time in an earlier analysis.

13 Jbeta primers and 60 Vbeta primers were used for the PCR. Repertoires were generated with immunoSEQ multiplex PCR, while TCRdb's copy carries only in-frame clones and drops some. The sample carries over 95,000 clones, around 77% recorded once. Germline V gene data show CDR1 as LGHNA and CDR2 as YSLEER. The CDR3 loop spans 15 amino acids. V gave up 4 bases and J gave up 8 bases; unmatched junction bases: 7. The sequence came from a man aged 35 to 55 in good health and CMV-seropositive. Sequencing used PBMCs. The chain uses TRBV4-3 and TRBJ2-1; 11 positions match TRBD2. The CDR3 reads CASSRSGGGRDEQFF. As DNA, the CDR3 is TGCGCCAGCAGCCGTAGCGGGGGGGGGAGGGATGAGCAGTTCTTC.